These 4 T cell receptor beta chains came from one sample sequenced in a study of blood T cell repertoires in COVID-19. TCRdb's table, derived via immunoSEQ multiplex PCR, lists solely in-frame clones and lacks some. Of over 90,000 clones in the sample, almost 90% were seen once. Sequenced: peripheral blood. The source of these receptors is a human donor in a cohort sampled during active COVID-19.

The chain joins TRBV4-1 to TRBJ2-5; 16 positions match TRBD2. Germline CDR1 and CDR2: MGHRA and YSYEKL. J gave up 5 bases and V 4 bases, and 7 bases lay outside the gene matches. The CDR3 is 17 amino acids. Here the CDR3 reads CASSPGTSGGVAETQYF. As DNA, the CDR3 is TGCGCCAGCAGCCCAGGGACTAGCGGGGGGGTGGCGGAGACCCAGTACTTC.

The chain is built from TRBV29-1 and TRBJ2-5; TRBD1 aligns across 9 bases. The J segment lost 5 bases and the V segment lost 7 bases, leaving 11 bases of the junction unmatched. The CDR3 has 14 residues. The germline V gene encodes CDR1 SQVTM and CDR2 ANQGSEA. As DNA, the CDR3 is TGCAGCGCCAACCCGACAGGGGGTGGGGAGACCCAGTACTTC. Translation gives CSANPTGGGETQYF.

The chain joins TRBV5-6 to TRBJ1-2, with 7 bases fitting TRBD1. This CDR3 is built from 13 residues. The germline V gene has CDR1 SGHDT and CDR2 YYEEEE. The J segment lost 4 bases and the V segment lost 5 bases, leaving 5 bases of the junction unmatched. CDR3: CASSLQGFYGYTF. CDR3 sequence (DNA): TGTGCCAGCAGTTTACAGGGGTTCTATGGCTACACCTTC.

This clone was seen only a few times. This chain links TRBV7-6 with TRBJ1-5; possible D gene TRBD1, 5 bases. The CDR3 consists of 17 residues. CDR1 is SGHVS and CDR2 is FNYEAQ in the germline V gene. Trimming cost V 5 bases and J 4 bases, with 21 bases left between them. CDR3 coding DNA: TGTGCCAGCAGCCTACAGTGGTCCATGGGGCGGAATCAGCCCCAGCATTTT. It is translated as CASSLQWSMGRNQPQHF. The full variable domain, with the rest looked up from reference TRBV7-6 and TRBJ1-5, is GAGVSQSPRYKVTKRGQDVALRCDPISGHVSLYWYRQALGQGPEFLTYFNYEAQQDKSGLPNDRFSAERPEGSISTLTIQRTEQRDSAMYRCASSLQWSMGRNQPQHFGDGTRLSIL.